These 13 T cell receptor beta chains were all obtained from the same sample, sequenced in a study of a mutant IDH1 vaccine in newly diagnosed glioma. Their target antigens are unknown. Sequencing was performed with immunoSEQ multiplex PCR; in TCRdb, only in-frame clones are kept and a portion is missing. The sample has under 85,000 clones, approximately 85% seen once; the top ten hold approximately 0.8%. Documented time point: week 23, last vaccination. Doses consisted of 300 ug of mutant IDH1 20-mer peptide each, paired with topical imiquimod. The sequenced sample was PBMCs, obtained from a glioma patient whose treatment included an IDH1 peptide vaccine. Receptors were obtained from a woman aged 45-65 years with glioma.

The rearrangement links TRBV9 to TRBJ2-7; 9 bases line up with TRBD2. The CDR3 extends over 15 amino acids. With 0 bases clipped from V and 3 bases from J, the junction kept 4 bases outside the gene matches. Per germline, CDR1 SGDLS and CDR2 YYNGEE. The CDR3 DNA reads TGTGCCAGCAGCGTAGGTAGCGGGAGATACTACGAGCAGTACTTC. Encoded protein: CASSVGSGRYYEQYF. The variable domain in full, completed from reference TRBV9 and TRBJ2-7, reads DSGVTQTPKHLITATGQRVTLRCSPRSGDLSVYWYQQSLDQGLQFLIQYYNGEERAKGNILERFSAQQFPDLHSELNLSSLELGDSALYFCASSVGSGRYYEQYFGPGTRLTVT.

CDR3 sequence (DNA): TGTGCCAGTAGCTCGCTATACCAGGTCCCTAGCAATCAGCCCCAGCATTTT. It codes for CASSSLYQVPSNQPQHF. The J gene is TRBJ1-5, the V gene TRBV19; D unclear. The CDR3 is 17 residues long. Per germline, CDR1 LNHDA and CDR2 SQIVND (reference sequence). V was clipped by 6 bases and J by 0 bases, with 18 bases between them.

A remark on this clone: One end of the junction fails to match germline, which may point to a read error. The CDR3 here is CASSIDRSGTEYF. The CDR3 DNA follows: TGTGCCAGTAGTATAGATCGATCCGGGACCGAGTACTTC. The rearrangement uses TRBV19 and TRBJ2-5, with D perhaps TRBD1 or TRBD2 (5 bases each). Germline V gene sequence: CDR1 LNHDA, CDR2 SQIVND (reference sequence). This CDR3 contains 13 residues. Full variable domain (outside the CDR3, taken from reference TRBV19 and TRBJ2-5): DGGITQSPKYLFRKEGQNVTLSCEQNLNHDAMYWYRQDPGQGLRLIYYSQIVNDFQKGDIAEGYSVSREKKESFPLTVTSAQKNPTAFYLCASSIDRSGTEYFGPGTRLLVL.

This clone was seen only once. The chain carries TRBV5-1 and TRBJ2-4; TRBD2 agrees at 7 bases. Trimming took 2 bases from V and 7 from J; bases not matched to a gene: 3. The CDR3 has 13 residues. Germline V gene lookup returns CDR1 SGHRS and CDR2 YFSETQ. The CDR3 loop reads CASSFGGGNIQYF. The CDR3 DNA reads TGCGCCAGCAGCTTCGGGGGAGGGAACATTCAGTACTTC.

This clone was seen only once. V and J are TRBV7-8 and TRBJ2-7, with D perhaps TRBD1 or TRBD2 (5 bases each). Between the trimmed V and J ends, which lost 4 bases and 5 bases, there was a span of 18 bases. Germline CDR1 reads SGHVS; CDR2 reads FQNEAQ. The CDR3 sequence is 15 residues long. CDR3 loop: CASSWGPPGVDEQYF. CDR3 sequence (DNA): TGTGCCAGCAGCTGGGGACCCCCCGGAGTAGACGAGCAGTACTTC.

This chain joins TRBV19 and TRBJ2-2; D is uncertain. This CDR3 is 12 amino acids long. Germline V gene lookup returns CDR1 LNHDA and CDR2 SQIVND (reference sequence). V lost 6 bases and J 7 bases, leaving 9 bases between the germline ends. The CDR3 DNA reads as TGTGCCAGTAGAGATAGGGTCGGGGAGCTGTTTTTT. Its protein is CASRDRVGELFF. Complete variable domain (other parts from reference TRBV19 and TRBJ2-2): DGGITQSPKYLFRKEGQNVTLSCEQNLNHDAMYWYRQDPGQGLRLIYYSQIVNDFQKGDIAEGYSVSREKKESFPLTVTSAQKNPTAFYLCASRDRVGELFFGEGSRLTVL.

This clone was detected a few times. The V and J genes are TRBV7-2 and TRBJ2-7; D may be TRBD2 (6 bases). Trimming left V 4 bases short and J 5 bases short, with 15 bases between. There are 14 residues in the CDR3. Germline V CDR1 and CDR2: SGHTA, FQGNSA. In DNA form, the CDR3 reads TGTGCCAGCAGCTCCCTAGCGAGAGGGGACGAGCAGTACTTC. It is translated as CASSSLARGDEQYF. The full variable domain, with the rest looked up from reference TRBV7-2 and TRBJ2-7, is GAGVSQSPSNKVTEKGKDVELRCDPISGHTALYWYRQSLGQGLEFLIYFQGNSAPDKSGLPSDRFSAERTGGSVSTLTIQRTQQEDSAVYLCASSSLARGDEQYFGPGTRLTVT.

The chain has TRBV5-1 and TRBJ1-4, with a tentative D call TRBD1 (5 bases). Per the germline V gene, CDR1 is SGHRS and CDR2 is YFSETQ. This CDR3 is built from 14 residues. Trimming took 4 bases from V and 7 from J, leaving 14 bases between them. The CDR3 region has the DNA TGCGCCAGCAGCCCGGCCCTGGGGACTGAAAAACTGTTTTTT. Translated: CASSPALGTEKLFF.

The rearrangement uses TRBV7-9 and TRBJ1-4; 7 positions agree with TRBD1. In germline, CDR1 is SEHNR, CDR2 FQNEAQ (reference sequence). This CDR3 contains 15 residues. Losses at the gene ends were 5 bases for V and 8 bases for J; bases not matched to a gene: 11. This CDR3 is CASSPLTGSMEKLFF. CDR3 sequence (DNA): TGTGCCAGCAGCCCTTTGACAGGGTCTATGGAAAAACTGTTTTTT.

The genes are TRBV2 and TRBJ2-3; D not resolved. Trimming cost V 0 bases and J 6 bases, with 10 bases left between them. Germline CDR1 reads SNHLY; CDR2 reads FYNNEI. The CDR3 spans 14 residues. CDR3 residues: CASSEALPRDTQYF. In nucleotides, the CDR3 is TGTGCCAGCAGTGAAGCCCTTCCGAGGGATACGCAGTATTTT.

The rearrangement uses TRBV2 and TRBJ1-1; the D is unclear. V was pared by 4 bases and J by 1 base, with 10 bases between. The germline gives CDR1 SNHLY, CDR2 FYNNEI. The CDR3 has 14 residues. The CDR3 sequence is CASSVRRENTEAFF. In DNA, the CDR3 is TGTGCCAGCAGTGTGAGGAGGGAGAACACTGAAGCTTTCTTT. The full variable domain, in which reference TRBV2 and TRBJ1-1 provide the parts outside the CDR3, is EPEVTQTPSHQVTQMGQEVILRCVPISNHLYFYWYRQILGQKVEFLVSFYNNEISEKSEIFDDQFSVERPDGSNFTLKIRSTKLEDSAMYFCASSVRRENTEAFFGQGTRLTVV.

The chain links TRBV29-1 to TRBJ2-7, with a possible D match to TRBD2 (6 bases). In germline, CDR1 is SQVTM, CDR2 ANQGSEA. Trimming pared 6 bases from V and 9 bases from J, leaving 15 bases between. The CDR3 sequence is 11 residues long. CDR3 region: CSVGDSLVQYF. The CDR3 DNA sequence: TGCAGCGTGGGGGACTCCTTGGTGCAGTACTTC.

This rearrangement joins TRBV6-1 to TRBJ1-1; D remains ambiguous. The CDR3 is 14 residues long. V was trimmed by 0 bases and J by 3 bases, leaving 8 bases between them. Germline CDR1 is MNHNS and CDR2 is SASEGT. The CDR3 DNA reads TGTGCCAGCAGTGAAGCGGGAATGGACACTGAAGCTTTCTTT. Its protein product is CASSEAGMDTEAFF.